This TCR beta chain was profiled in a study of T cells in Graves' hyperthyroidism and ophthalmopathy. Study-wide points: From stable hyperthyroidism, ophthalmopathy was set apart by a 13 V-J model. Among clonotypes expanded in thyroid above 0.001, most were also found in blood.

The V gene's germline CDR1 is LGHDT and CDR2 YNNKEL (reference sequence). CDR3 length: 17 residues. V lost 3 bases and J lost 1, with 15 bases in between. Before ophthalmopathy appeared, progressors gave blood at initial hyperthyroidism diagnosis. Amplification yielded TCR beta CDR3 regions, with RNA transcripts as the source. In the first-round RT-PCR of the TCR CDR3, the HTBI primer set was used. TCRdb itself ran the multiplex PCR reads through MiXCR, one entry per CDR3 protein. The data contain under 350,000 distinct CDR3 sequences, approximately 12% of them singletons. This clonotype was seen repeatedly, ten times or more. Its target is not known.

The chain carries TRBV3-1 and TRBJ2-2, with D perhaps matching TRBD1 (6 bases). This sequence was found in a woman in her thirties with Graves' hyperthyroidism that later progressed to Graves' ophthalmopathy. Sequencing was carried out using blood. The CDR3 sequence is CASSQDRTGKNTGELFF. CDR3 DNA sequence: TGTGCCAGCAGCCAGGACCGCACAGGGAAGAACACCGGGGAGCTGTTTTTT. The variable domain in full, completed from reference TRBV3-1 and TRBJ2-2, reads DTAVSQTPKYLVTQMGNDKSIKCEQNLGHDTMYWYKQDSKKFLKIMFSYNNKELIINETVPNRFSPKSPDKAHLNLHINSLELGDSAVYFCASSQDRTGKNTGELFFGEGSRLTVL.